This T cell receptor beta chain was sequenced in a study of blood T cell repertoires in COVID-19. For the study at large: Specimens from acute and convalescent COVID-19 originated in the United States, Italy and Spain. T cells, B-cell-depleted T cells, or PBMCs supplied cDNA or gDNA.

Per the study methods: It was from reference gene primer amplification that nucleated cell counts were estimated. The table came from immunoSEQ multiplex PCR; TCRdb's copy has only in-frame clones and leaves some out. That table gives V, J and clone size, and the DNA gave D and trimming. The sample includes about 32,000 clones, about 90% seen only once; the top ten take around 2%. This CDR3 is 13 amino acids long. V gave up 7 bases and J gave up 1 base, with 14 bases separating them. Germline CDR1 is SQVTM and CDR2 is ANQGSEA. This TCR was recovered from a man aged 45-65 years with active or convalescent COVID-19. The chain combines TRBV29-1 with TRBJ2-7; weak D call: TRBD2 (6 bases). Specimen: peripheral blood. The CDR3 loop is CSARPGGSYEQYF. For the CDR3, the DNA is TGCAGCGCGAGACCCGGAGGGTCCTACGAGCAGTACTTC.